The rows below give T cell receptor beta chains drawn from one sample of a study of cytotoxic CD8 clonotypes in ibrutinib-treated CLL. The protocol was immunoSEQ multiplex PCR, while the TCRdb copy is restricted to in-frame clones and leaves out a portion. Counted here are 120,000 to 150,000 clones, approximately 89% occurring once; the ten biggest clones make up 10% to 12%. Sample: PBMCs, taken after 12 months of ibrutinib treatment. The source of these receptors is a human donor with chronic lymphocytic leukemia. Each CDR3 is given with its conserved first and last residue. A D gene is named only where the DNA matches it firmly. Clone size is not always given. Where it is, it says once, few, many or a class for expanded clones.

V gene	clone size	J gene	D gene	CDR3 DNA	CDR3 protein
TRBV7-3	.	TRBJ2-1	TRBD2	TGTGCCAGCAGCTTTTATACTAGCGGGAGCGATGAGCAGTTCTTC	CASSFYTSGSDEQFF
TRBV7-3	.	TRBJ2-2	.	TGTGCCAGCAGCTCTACTAACACCGGGGAGCTGTTTTTT	CASSSTNTGELFF
TRBV9	.	TRBJ1-2	.	TGTGCCAGCAGCAGGGACCGGGTCGGGGGCTACACCTTC	CASSRDRVGGYTF
TRBV13	.	TRBJ2-1	TRBD2	TGTGCCAGCAGCAACTACCTAGCGGGGAGCTCCTACAATGAGCAGTTCTTC	CASSNYLAGSSYNEQFF
TRBV10-1	.	TRBJ2-7	.	TGCGCCAGCAGTCCCAAGGCTACCCGATACGAGCAGTACTTC	CASSPKATRYEQYF
TRBV4-2	.	TRBJ2-5	.	TGTGCCAGCAGCCCGTACGAGGGGACCGATGAGACCCAGTACTTC	CASSPYEGTDETQYF
TRBV6-5	once	TRBJ2-2	.	TGTGCCAGCAGGACGGGACTCCTCTCAAACGGGGAGCTGTTTTTT	CASRTGLLSNGELFF
TRBV29-1	once	TRBJ2-5	TRBD2	TGCAGCGTTGTTCCACAGGGTAGCGGGATCCAAGAGACCCAGTACTTC	CSVVPQGSGIQETQYF
TRBV18	.	TRBJ2-7	TRBD1	TGTGCCAGCTCACCACCAAACTCCCAGGGGGCGAATTACGAGCAGTACTTC	CASSPPNSQGANYEQYF
TRBV27	.	TRBJ1-1	.	TGTGCCAGCAGTTTATCGGGGGCGAACACTGAAGCTTTCTTT	CASSLSGANTEAFF
TRBV5-1	.	TRBJ2-6	.	TGCGCCAGCAGCTTAGGCGGCGCTGGGGCCAACGTCCTGACTTTC	CASSLGGAGANVLTF
TRBV28	.	TRBJ1-2	.	TGTGCCAGCAGTTTATGGGCAGCATATGGCTACACCTTC	CASSLWAAYGYTF
TRBV27	.	TRBJ1-3	TRBD1	TGTGCCAGCAGTTTAAACAGGGGGATTTCTGGAAACACCATATATTTT	CASSLNRGISGNTIYF
TRBV11-2	.	TRBJ1-4	.	TGTGCCAGCAGCTCTAGCTCCGGGGGCTGGGAAGAAAAACTGTTTTTT	CASSSSSGGWEEKLFF
TRBV28	.	TRBJ2-2	.	TGTGCCAGCAGTCCCACCGTCACCGGGGAGCTGTTTTTT	CASSPTVTGELFF
TRBV27	.	TRBJ2-3	.	TGTGCCAGCGGTAGGGCCGTCATCACCCCTAGCACAGATACGCAGTATTTT	CASGRAVITPSTDTQYF
TRBV19	.	TRBJ2-3	.	TGTGCCAGTAGTAGCGAGGATACGCAGTATTTT	CASSSEDTQYF
TRBV6-5	.	TRBJ1-1	.	TGTGCCAGCAGCTTGAACCCGGGGAACACTGAAGCTTTCTTT	CASSLNPGNTEAFF
TRBV7-6	.	TRBJ2-3	.	TGTGCCAGCAGCTCCCTAACTAGCACAGATACGCAGTATTTT	CASSSLTSTDTQYF
TRBV28	.	TRBJ2-6	.	TGTGCCTGCGAGGACTCTGGGGCCAACGTCCTGACTTTC	CACEDSGANVLTF
TRBV4-3	.	TRBJ2-3	.	TGCGCCAGCAGCCAAGGAGTGCTAGCGACTAGCACAGATACGCAGTATTTT	CASSQGVLATSTDTQYF
TRBV19	.	TRBJ2-3	TRBD1	TGTGCCAGTAGTAGGAACAGGGGGGCAGATACGCAGTATTTT	CASSRNRGADTQYF
TRBV2	.	TRBJ1-2	.	TGTGCCAGCAGTGATTTAACAGTTGTTGGCTACACCTTC	CASSDLTVVGYTF
TRBV27	.	TRBJ2-1	TRBD2	TGTGCCACTAGGACTAGCCCGGATGAGCAGTTCTTC	CATRTSPDEQFF
TRBV18	.	TRBJ2-2	.	TGTGCCAGCTCACCGGGCAGCTTTGGCACCGGGGAGCTGTTTTTT	CASSPGSFGTGELFF
TRBV27	.	TRBJ2-1	.	TGTGCCAGCAGTTCCTCGACCTCGGGCTACAATGAGCAGTTCTTC	CASSSSTSGYNEQFF
TRBV28	.	TRBJ2-2	.	TGTGCCAGCAGTTTGGGGAGCGGGGAGCTGTTTTTT	CASSLGSGELFF
TRBV5-1	.	TRBJ2-1	.	TGCGCCAGCAAGATCCAGGGGGGACTCCTTGGTGAGCAGTTCTTC	CASKIQGGLLGEQFF
TRBV7-6	.	TRBJ2-5	.	TGTGCCAGCAGGCCCCTGGGACGGGATGAAGAGACCCAGTACTTC	CASRPLGRDEETQYF
TRBV4-3	.	TRBJ2-5	.	TGCGCCAGCAGCTTCGGACTGGGGGCTGAGACCCAGTACTTC	CASSFGLGAETQYF
TRBV27	few	TRBJ2-7	.	TGTGCCAGCAGTGCCGGGACCGCACGTTCCTACGAGCAGTACTTC	CASSAGTARSYEQYF
TRBV4-3	.	TRBJ2-3	.	TGCGCCAGCAGCATGGGCCGTACAACAGATACGCAGTATTTT	CASSMGRTTDTQYF
TRBV15	.	TRBJ2-5	.	TGTGCCACCAGCACGGGACGATTCCAAGAGACCCAGTACTTC	CATSTGRFQETQYF
TRBV19	.	TRBJ2-3	TRBD2	TGTGCCAGTAGTACTAGCGGCTTCACAGATACGCAGTATTTT	CASSTSGFTDTQYF
TRBV9	.	TRBJ2-3	TRBD2	TGTGCCAGCAGCACGTGGCTTAGCGGGCCTAGCACAGATACGCAGTATTTT	CASSTWLSGPSTDTQYF
TRBV28	.	TRBJ1-4	TRBD1	TGTGCCAGCAGTTCCTCTAAGGGACAGGGAGATGAAAAACTGTTTTTT	CASSSSKGQGDEKLFF
TRBV6-5	.	TRBJ2-5	TRBD1	TGTGCCAGCAAACGCCCGGGACAGGTACAAGAGACCCAGTACTTC	CASKRPGQVQETQYF
TRBV29-1	.	TRBJ2-5	.	TGCAGCGCCCGCTCCGAAGTAGGGGAGACCCAGTACTTC	CSARSEVGETQYF
TRBV18	.	TRBJ2-3	TRBD2	TGTGCCAGCTCACCCCAAGGAGCGGGAGGGACAGATACGCAGTATTTT	CASSPQGAGGTDTQYF
TRBV9	.	TRBJ2-2	TRBD2	TGTGCCAGCAGCGCGCAAAGCCCGTCTAGCGGGAGGGGTGTCACCGGGGAGCTGTTTTTT	CASSAQSPSSGRGVTGELFF
TRBV13	.	TRBJ1-2	.	TGTGCCAGCAGCTCCCTCATCTCAGGGGCGCGAGTCTATGGCTACACCTTC	CASSSLISGARVYGYTF
TRBV28	.	TRBJ1-1	.	TGTGCCAGCAGTTCCGGACAGAACACTGAAGCTTTCTTT	CASSSGQNTEAFF
TRBV19	.	TRBJ1-4	.	TGTGCCGCTGGACGGGCAGAAAATGAAAAACTGTTTTTT	CAAGRAENEKLFF
TRBV30	.	TRBJ2-5	.	TGTGCCTGGATGGAGGGAATGAGAGAGACCCAGTACTTC	CAWMEGMRETQYF
TRBV6-5	.	TRBJ2-2	.	TGTGCCAGCAGCGACGTCCCCGGGGAGCTGTTTTTT	CASSDVPGELFF
TRBV27	.	TRBJ2-3	.	TGTGCCAGCAGTGTATGGGGGCTCACAGATACGCAGTATTTT	CASSVWGLTDTQYF
TRBV7-9	.	TRBJ2-1	.	TGTGCCAGCAGCGCCACTCTGGATAATGAGCAGTTCTTC	CASSATLDNEQFF
TRBV29-1	.	TRBJ2-5	.	TGCAGCGTTGACCGGCAGTCTCAAGAGACCCAGTACTTC	CSVDRQSQETQYF
TRBV4-2	.	TRBJ1-1	.	TGTGCCAGCAGCCAAGGGACAGCCATGAACACTGAAGCTTTCTTT	CASSQGTAMNTEAFF
TRBV2	.	TRBJ2-1	TRBD1	TGTGCCAGCAGCTTGGGACAGGGGTCCTACAATGAGCAGTTCTTC	CASSLGQGSYNEQFF
TRBV5-4	.	TRBJ1-1	.	TGTGCCAGCAGCTCTCTAGGGCGGGAAGCTTTCTTT	CASSSLGREAFF
TRBV10-3	.	TRBJ2-7	.	TGTGCCATCAGAGATAATTTCTCCTACGAGCAGTACTTC	CAIRDNFSYEQYF
TRBV19	.	TRBJ2-1	TRBD1	TGTGCCAGTAGTACCCCGGGACAGGATTACAATGAGCAGTTCTTC	CASSTPGQDYNEQFF
TRBV10-3	.	TRBJ2-6	.	TGTGCCATCAGTGCAGGGATTTCTGGGGCCAACGTCCTGACTTTC	CAISAGISGANVLTF
TRBV9	few	TRBJ2-3	.	TGTGCCAGCAGCCCCCGTGGCTCCCACACAGATACGCAGTATTTT	CASSPRGSHTDTQYF